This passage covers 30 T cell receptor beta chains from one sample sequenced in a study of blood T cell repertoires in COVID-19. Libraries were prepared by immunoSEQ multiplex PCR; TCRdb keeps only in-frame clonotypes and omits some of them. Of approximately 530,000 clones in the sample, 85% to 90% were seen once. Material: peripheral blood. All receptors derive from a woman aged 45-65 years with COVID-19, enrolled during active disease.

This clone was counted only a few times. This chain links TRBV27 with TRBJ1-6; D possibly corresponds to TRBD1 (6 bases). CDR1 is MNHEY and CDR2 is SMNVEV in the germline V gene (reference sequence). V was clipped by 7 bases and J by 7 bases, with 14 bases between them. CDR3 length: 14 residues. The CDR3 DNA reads TGTGCCAGCAAAACGGCAGGGGAAAATTCACCCCTCCACTTT. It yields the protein CASKTAGENSPLHF.

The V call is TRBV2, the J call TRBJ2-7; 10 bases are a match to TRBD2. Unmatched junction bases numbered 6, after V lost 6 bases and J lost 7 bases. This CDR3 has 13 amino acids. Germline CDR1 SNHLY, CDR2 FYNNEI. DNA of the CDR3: TGTGCCAGCAGGAGCGGGGGGGCTGGGGAGCAGTACTTC. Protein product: CASRSGGAGEQYF.

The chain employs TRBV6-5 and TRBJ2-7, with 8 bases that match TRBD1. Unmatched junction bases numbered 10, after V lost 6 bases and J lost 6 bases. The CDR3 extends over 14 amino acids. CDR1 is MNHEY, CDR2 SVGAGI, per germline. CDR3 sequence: CASRKDREVGEQYF. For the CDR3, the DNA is TGTGCCAGCAGAAAGGACAGGGAGGTCGGCGAGCAGTACTTC.

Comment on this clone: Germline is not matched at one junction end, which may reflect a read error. The CDR3 is CASSLEGLPVRNF. The CDR3 DNA sequence: TGTGCCAGCAGCTTAGAGGGACTTCCCGTGCGGAATTTT. The chain has TRBV11-2 and TRBJ2-3, with D tentatively TRBD2 (6 bases). The CDR3 covers 13 residues. In germline, CDR1 is SGHAT, CDR2 FQNNGV.

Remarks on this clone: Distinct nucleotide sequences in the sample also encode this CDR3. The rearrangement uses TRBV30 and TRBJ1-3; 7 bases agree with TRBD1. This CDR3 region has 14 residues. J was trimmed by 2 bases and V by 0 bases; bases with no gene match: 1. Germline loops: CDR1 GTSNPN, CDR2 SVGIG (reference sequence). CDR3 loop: CAWSVTGAGNTIYF. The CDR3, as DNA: TGTGCCTGGAGTGTAACAGGGGCTGGAAACACCATATATTTT.

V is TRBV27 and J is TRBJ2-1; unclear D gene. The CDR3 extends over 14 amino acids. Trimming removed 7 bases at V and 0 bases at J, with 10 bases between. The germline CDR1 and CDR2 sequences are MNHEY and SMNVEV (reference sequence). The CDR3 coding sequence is TGTGCCAGCAAGAGGCAGAGCTCCTACAATGAGCAGTTCTTC. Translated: CASKRQSSYNEQFF.

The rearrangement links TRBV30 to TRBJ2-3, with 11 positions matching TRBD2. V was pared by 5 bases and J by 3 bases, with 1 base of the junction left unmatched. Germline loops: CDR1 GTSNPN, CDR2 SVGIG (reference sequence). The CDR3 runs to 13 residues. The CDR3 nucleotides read TGTGCCTGGTCTAGCGGGGGGACAGATACGCAGTATTTT. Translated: CAWSSGGTDTQYF.

As DNA, the CDR3 is TGTGCCAGCAGCCAAGGGCGGGTTGGCACCCTCACAGATACGCAGTATTTT. Protein sequence: CASSQGRVGTLTDTQYF. V and J are TRBV3-1 (or the pseudogene TRBV3-2) and TRBJ2-3; possible D gene TRBD2, 5 bases. Germline-derived CDR1 and CDR2 are LGHDT and YNNKEL (reference sequence). V gave up 1 base and J gave up 2 bases, with 16 bases separating them. The length of the CDR3 is 17 residues.

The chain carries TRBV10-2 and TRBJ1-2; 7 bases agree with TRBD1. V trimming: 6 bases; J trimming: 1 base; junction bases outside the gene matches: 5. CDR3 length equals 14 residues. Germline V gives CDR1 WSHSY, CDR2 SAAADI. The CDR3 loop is CASRETGLNYGYTF. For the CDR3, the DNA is TGCGCCAGCAGGGAGACAGGGCTTAACTATGGCTACACCTTC.

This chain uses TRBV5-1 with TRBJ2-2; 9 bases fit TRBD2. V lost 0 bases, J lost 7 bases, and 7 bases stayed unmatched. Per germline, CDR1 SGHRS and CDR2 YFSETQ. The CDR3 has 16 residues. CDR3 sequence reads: CASSLEPSGVVGELFF. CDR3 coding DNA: TGCGCCAGCAGCTTGGAGCCTAGCGGGGTTGTCGGGGAGCTGTTTTTT.

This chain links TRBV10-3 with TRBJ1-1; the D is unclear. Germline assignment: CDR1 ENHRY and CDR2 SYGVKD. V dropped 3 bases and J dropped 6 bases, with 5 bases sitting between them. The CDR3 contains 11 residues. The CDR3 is CAISDSPEAFF. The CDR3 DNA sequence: TGTGCCATCAGTGACAGTCCTGAAGCTTTCTTT.

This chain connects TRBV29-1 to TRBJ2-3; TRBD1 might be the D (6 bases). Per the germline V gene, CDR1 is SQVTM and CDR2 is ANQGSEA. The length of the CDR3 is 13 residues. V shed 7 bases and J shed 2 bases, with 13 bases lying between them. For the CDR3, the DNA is TGCAGCGCGGCCCAGGGGATCACAGATACGCAGTATTTT. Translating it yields CSAAQGITDTQYF.

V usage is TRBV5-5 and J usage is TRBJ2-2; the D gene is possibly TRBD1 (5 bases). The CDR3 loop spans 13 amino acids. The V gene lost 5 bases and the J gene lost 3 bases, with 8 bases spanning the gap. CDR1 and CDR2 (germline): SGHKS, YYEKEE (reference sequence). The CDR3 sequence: CASRGADTGELFF. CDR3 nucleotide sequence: TGTGCCAGCAGAGGGGCCGACACCGGGGAGCTGTTTTTT.

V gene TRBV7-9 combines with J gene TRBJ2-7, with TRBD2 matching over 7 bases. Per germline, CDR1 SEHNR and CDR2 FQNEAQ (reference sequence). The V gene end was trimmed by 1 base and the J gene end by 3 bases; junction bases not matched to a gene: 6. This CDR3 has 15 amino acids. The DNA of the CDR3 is TGTGCCAGCAGCTTAGTAGCGGGTCAACACTACGAGCAGTACTTC. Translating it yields CASSLVAGQHYEQYF.

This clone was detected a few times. Here the CDR3 DNA reads TGTGCCAGCAGTCCTAGCCCCGACACTGAAGCTTTCTTT. Its protein product is CASSPSPDTEAFF. V is TRBV9 and J is TRBJ1-1; D gene uncertain. The CDR3 is 13 amino acids. Germline V gene lookup returns CDR1 SGDLS and CDR2 YYNGEE. Trimming removed 5 bases from V and 3 bases from J, with 11 bases in between.

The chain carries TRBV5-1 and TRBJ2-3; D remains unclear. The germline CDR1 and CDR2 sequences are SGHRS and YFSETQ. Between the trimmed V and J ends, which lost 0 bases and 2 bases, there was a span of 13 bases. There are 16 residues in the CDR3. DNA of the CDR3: TGCGCCAGCAGCTTGGGCGGAGCCCATCTCACAGATACGCAGTATTTT. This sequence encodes CASSLGGAHLTDTQYF. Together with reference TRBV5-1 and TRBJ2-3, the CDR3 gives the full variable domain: KAGVTQTPRYLIKTRGQQVTLSCSPISGHRSVSWYQQTPGQGLQFLFEYFSETQRNKGNFPGRFSGRQFSNSRSEMNVSTLELGDSALYLCASSLGGAHLTDTQYFGPGTRLTVL.

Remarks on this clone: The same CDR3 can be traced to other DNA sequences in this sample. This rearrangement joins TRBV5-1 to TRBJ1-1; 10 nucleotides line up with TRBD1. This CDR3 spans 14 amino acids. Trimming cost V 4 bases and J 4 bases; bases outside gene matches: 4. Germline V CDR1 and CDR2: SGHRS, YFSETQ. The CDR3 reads CASSLGQGPTEAFF. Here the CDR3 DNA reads TGCGCCAGCAGCCTGGGACAGGGGCCCACTGAAGCTTTCTTT.

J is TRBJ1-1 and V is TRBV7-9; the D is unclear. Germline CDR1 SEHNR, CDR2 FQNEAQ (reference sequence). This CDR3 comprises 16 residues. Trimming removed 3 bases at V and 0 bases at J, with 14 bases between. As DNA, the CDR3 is TGTGCCAGCAGCTTGATAGCAGCGACCATGAACACTGAAGCTTTCTTT. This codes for CASSLIAATMNTEAFF.

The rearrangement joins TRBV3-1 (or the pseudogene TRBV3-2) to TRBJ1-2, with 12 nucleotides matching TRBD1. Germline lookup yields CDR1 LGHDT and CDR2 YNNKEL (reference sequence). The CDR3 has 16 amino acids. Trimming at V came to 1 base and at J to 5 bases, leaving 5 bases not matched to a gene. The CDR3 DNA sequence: TGTGCCAGCAGCCAAGCAGGGACAGGGGGCCGGTATGGCTACACCTTC. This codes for CASSQAGTGGRYGYTF.

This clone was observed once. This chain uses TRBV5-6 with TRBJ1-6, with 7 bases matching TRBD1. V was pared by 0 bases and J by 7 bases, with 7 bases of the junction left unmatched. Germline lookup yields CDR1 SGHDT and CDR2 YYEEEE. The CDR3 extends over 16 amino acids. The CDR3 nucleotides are TGTGCCAGCAGCTTGGTACCGGGACAGCGAAATTCACCCCTCCACTTT. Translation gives CASSLVPGQRNSPLHF.

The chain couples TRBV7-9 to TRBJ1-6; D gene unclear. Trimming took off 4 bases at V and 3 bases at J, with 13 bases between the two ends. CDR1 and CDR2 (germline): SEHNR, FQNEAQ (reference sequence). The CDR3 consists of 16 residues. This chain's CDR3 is CASSSSRGGYNSPLHF. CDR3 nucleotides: TGTGCCAGCAGCTCATCGCGGGGAGGCTATAATTCACCCCTCCACTTT.

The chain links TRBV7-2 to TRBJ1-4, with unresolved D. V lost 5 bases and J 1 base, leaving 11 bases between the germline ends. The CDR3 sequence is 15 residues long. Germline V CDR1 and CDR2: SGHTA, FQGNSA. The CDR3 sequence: CASSPDIGTNEKLFF. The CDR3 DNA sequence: TGTGCCAGCAGCCCAGACATCGGAACTAATGAAAAACTGTTTTTT.

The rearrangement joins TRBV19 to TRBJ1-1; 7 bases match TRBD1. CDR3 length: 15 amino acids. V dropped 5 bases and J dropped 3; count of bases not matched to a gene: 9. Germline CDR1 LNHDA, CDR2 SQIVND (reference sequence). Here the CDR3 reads CASSSTGTADTEAFF. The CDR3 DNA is TGTGCCAGTAGTTCAACCGGGACAGCGGACACTGAAGCTTTCTTT.

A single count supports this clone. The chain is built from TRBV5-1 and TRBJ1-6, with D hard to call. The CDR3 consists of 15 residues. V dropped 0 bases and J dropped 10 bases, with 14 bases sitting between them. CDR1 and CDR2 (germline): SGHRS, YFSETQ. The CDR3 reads CASSLGGLGRSPLHF. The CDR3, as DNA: TGCGCCAGCAGCTTGGGAGGGTTGGGGAGGTCACCCCTCCACTTT.

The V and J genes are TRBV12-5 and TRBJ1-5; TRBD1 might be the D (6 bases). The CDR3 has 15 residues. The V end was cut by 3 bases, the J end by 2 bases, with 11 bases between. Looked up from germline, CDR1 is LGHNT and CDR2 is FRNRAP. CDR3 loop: CASGLGGGGNQPQHF. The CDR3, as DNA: TGTGCTAGTGGTTTAGGAGGGGGGGGCAATCAGCCCCAGCATTTT.

As DNA, the CDR3 is TGTGCCAGCAGCCCGGAATCGGGACTAGGGCTCTACGAGCAGTACTTC. It encodes CASSPESGLGLYEQYF. The V call is TRBV7-6, the J call TRBJ2-7, with 8 bases lining up with TRBD2. The germline V gene encodes CDR1 SGHVS and CDR2 FNYEAQ. CDR3 length equals 16 residues. The V gene end was trimmed by 5 bases and the J gene end by 3 bases; junction bases not matched to a gene: 12.

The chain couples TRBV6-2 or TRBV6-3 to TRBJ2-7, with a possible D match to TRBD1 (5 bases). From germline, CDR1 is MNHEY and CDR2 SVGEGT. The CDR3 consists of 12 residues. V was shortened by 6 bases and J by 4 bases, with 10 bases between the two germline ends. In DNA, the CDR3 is TGTGCCAGCAGCCTTAACAGGTACGAGCAGTACTTC. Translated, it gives CASSLNRYEQYF.

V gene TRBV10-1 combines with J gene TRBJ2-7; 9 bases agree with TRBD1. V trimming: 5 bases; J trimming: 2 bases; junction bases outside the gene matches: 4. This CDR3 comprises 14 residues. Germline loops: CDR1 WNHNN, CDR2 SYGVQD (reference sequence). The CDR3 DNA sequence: TGCGCCAGCAGTCCGGGACAGGGACCCTACGAGCAGTACTTC. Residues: CASSPGQGPYEQYF.

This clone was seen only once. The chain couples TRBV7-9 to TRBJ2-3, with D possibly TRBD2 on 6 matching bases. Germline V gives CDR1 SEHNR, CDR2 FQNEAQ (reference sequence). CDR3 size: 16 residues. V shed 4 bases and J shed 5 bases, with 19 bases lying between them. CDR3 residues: CASSSGLGLWGDTQYF. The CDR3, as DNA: TGTGCCAGCAGCTCCGGACTGGGACTTTGGGGAGATACGCAGTATTTT. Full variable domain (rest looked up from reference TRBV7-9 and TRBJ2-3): DTGVSQNPRHKITKRGQNVTFRCDPISEHNRLYWYRQTLGQGPEFLTYFQNEAQLEKSRLLSDRFSAERPKGSFSTLEIQRTEQGDSAMYLCASSSGLGLWGDTQYFGPGTRLTVL.

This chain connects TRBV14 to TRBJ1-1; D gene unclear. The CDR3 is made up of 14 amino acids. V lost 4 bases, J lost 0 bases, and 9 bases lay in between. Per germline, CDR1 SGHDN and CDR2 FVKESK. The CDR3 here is CASSLGLLNTEAFF. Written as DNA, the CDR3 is TGTGCCAGCAGCCTAGGACTTCTGAACACTGAAGCTTTCTTT.